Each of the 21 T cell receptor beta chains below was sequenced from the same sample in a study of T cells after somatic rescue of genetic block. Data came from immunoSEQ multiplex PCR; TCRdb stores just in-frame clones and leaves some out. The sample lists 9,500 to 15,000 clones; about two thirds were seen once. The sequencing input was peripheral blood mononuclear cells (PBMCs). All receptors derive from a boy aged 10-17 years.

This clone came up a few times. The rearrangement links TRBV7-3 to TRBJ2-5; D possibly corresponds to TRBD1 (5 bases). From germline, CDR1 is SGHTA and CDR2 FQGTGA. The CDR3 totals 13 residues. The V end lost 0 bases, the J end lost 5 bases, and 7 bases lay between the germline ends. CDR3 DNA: TGTGCCAGCAGCTTAACCAAGGGGGAGACCCAGTACTTC. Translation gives CASSLTKGETQYF.

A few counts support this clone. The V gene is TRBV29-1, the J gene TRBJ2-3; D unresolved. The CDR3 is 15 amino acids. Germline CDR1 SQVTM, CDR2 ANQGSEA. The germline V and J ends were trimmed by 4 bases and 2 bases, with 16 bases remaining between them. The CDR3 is CSVVGNRANTDTQYF. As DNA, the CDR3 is TGCAGCGTTGTAGGGAATAGGGCAAACACAGATACGCAGTATTTT.

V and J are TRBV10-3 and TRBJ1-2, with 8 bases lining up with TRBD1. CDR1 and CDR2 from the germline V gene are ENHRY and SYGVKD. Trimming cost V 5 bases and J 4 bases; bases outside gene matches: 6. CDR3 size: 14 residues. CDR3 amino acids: CAISPGQGAYGYTF. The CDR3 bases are TGTGCCATCAGTCCAGGACAGGGAGCCTATGGCTACACCTTC.

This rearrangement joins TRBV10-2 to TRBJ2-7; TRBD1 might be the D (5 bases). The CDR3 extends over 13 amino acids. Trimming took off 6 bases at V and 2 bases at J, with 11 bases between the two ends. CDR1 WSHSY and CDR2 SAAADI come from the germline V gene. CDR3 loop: CASSAQGPYEQYF. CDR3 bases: TGCGCCAGCAGCGCCCAGGGCCCCTACGAGCAGTACTTC.

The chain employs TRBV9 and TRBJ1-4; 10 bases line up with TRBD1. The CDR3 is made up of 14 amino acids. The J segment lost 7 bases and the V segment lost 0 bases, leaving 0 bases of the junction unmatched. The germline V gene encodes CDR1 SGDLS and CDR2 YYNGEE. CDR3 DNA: TGTGCCAGCAGCGTAGGGGACAGGGGTGAAAAACTGTTTTTT. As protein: CASSVGDRGEKLFF.

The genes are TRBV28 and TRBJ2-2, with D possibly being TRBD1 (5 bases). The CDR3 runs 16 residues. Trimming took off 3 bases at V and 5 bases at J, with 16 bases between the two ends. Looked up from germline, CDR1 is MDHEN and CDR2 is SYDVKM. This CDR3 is CASSFLPQGLTGELFF. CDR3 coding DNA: TGTGCCAGCAGTTTCTTGCCCCAGGGTTTGACCGGGGAGCTGTTTTTT.

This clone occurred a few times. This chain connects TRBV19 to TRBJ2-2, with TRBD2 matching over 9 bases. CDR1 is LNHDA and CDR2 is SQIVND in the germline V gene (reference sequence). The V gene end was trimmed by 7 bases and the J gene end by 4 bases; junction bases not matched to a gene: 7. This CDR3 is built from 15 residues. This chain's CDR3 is CASNRGTSSTGELFF. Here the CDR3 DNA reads TGTGCCAGTAACCGAGGGACTAGCTCCACCGGGGAGCTGTTTTTT.

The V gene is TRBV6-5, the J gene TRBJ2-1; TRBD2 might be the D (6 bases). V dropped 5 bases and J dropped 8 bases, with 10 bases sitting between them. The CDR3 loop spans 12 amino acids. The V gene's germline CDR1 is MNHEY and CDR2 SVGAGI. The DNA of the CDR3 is TGTGCCAGCAGTCCGGAGGGTGATGAGCAGTTCTTC. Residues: CASSPEGDEQFF.

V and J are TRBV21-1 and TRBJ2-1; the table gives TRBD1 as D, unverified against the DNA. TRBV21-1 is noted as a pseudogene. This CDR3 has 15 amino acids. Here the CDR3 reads CASSSRPGQGNEQFF. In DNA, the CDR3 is TGTGCCAGCAGCTCCCGGCCGGGACAGGGGAACGAGCAGTTCTTC.

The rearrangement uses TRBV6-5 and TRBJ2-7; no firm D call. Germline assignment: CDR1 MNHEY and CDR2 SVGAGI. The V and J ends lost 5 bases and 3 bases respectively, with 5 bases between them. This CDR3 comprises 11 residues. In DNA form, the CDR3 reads TGTGCCAGCAGTCTAGGCTACGAGCAGTACTTC. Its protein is CASSLGYEQYF.

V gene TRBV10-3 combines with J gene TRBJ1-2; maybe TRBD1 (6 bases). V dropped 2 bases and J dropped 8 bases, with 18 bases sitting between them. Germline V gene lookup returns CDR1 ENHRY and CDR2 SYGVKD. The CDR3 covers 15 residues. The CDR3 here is CAISEPVRGPGGYTF. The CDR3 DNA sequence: TGTGCCATCAGTGAGCCCGTCAGGGGTCCGGGGGGCTACACCTTC.

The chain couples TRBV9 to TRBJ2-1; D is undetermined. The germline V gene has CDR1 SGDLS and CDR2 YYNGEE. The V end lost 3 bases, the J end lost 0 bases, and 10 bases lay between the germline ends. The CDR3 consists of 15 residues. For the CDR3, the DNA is TGTGCCAGCAGCGATGCGGCCAGCTCCTACAATGAGCAGTTCTTC. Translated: CASSDAASSYNEQFF. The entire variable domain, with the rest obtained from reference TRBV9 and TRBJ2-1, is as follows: DSGVTQTPKHLITATGQRVTLRCSPRSGDLSVYWYQQSLDQGLQFLIQYYNGEERAKGNILERFSAQQFPDLHSELNLSSLELGDSALYFCASSDAASSYNEQFFGPGTRLTVL.

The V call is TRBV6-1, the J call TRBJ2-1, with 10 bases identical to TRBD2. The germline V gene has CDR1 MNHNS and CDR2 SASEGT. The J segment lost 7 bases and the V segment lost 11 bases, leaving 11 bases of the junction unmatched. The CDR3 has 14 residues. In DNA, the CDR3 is TGTGCCCTGTGGGGGACTAGCGATTTTAATGAGCAGTTCTTC. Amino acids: CALWGTSDFNEQFF.

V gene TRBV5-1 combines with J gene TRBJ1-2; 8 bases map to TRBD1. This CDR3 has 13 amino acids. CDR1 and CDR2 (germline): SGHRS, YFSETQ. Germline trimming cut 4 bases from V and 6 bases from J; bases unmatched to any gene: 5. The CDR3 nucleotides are TGCGCCAGCAGCGTAACAGGGGGTCATGGCTACACCTTC. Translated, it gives CASSVTGGHGYTF.

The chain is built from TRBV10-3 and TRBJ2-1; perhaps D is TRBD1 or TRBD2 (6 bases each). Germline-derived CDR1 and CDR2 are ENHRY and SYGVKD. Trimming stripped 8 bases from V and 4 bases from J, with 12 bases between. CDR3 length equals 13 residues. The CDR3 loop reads CAIRGTPYNEQFF. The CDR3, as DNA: TGTGCCATCCGCGGGACACCTTACAATGAGCAGTTCTTC.

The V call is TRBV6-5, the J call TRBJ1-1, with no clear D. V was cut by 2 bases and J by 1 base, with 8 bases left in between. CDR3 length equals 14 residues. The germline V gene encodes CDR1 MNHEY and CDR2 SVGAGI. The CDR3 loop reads CASSYRVTNTEAFF. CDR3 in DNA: TGTGCCAGCAGTTACAGGGTGACGAACACTGAAGCTTTCTTT.

The DNA of the CDR3 is TGTGCCAGTAGTCTCTTTTCGGATTTCGGACTAGTTTACACCGGGGAGCTGTTTTTT. Translating gives CASSLFSDFGLVYTGELFF. This sequence joins TRBV19 and TRBJ2-2; TRBD2 matches 7 bases. The CDR3 has 19 residues. Trimming cost V 5 bases and J 3 bases; bases outside gene matches: 18. Germline CDR1 is LNHDA and CDR2 is SQIVND (reference sequence).

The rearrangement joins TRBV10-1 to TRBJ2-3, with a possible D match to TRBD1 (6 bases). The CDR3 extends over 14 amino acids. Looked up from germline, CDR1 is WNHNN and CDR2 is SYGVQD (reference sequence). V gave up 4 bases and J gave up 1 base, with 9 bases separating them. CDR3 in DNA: TGCGCCAGCAGTGCCCGACAGGGCACAGATACGCAGTATTTT. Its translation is CASSARQGTDTQYF.

The CDR3 reads CASSLAQGRVAKNIQYF. The CDR3 nucleotides are TGTGCCAGCAGCTTAGCGCAGGGTAGAGTAGCCAAAAACATTCAGTACTTC. J is TRBJ2-4 and V is TRBV7-9, with D possibly matching TRBD1 (5 bases). The CDR3 covers 17 residues. Germline CDR1 and CDR2: SEHNR and FQNEAQ (reference sequence). V dropped 0 bases and J dropped 0 bases, with 12 bases sitting between them.

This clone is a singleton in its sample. CDR3 nucleotide sequence: TGTGCCAGCCTTGACAGGTGGAGCTCCTACGAGCAGTACTTC. Protein sequence: CASLDRWSSYEQYF. The J gene is TRBJ2-7, the V gene TRBV21-1; the table calls TRBD1, which could not be checked here. TRBV21-1 is described as a pseudogene. This CDR3 is 14 amino acids long.

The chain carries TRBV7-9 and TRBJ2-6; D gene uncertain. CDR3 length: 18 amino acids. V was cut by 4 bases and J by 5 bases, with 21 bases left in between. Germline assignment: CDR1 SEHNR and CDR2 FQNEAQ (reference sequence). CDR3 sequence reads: CASSSRRYQTSRANVLTF. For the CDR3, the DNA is TGTGCCAGCAGCTCCAGGCGATACCAGACAAGTCGGGCCAACGTCCTGACTTTC.